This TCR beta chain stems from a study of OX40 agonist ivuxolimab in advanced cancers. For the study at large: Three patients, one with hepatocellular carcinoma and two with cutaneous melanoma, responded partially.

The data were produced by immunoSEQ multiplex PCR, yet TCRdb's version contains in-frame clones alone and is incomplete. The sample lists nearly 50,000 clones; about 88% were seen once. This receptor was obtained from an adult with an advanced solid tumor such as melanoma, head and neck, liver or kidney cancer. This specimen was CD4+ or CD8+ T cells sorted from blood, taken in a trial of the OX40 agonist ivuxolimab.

In DNA form, the CDR3 reads TGCGCCAGCAGCTTGGGGCCAGGAAACACCATATATTTT. It codes for CASSLGPGNTIYF. The chain is built from TRBV5-1 and TRBJ1-3; D remains ambiguous. The V and J ends lost 0 bases and 4 bases respectively, with 5 bases between them. The CDR3 length is 13 residues. The V gene's germline CDR1 is SGHRS and CDR2 YFSETQ.